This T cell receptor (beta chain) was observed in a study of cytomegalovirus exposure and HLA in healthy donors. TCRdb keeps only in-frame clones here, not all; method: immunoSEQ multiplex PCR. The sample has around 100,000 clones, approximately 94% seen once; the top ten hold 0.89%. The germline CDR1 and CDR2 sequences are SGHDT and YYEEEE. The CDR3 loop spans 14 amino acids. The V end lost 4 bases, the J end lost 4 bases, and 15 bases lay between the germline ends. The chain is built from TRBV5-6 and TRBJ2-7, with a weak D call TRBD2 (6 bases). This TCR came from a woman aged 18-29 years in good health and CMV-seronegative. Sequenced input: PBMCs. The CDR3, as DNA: TGTGCCAGCAGCAGTGCCGGGACTCCTTACGAGCAGTACTTC. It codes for CASSSAGTPYEQYF.